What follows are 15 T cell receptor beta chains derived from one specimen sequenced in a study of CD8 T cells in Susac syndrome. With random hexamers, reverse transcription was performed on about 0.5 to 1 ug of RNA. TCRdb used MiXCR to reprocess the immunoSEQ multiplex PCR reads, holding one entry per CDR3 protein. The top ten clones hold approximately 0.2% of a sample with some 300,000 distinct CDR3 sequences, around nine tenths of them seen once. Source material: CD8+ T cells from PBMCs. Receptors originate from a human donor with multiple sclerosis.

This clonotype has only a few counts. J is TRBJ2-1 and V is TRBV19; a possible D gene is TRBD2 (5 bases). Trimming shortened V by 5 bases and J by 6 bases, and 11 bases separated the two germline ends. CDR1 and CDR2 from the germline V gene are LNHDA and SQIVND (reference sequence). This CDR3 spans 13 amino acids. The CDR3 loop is CASSPAAGNEQFF. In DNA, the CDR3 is TGTGCCAGTAGTCCGGCCGCGGGCAATGAGCAGTTCTTC.

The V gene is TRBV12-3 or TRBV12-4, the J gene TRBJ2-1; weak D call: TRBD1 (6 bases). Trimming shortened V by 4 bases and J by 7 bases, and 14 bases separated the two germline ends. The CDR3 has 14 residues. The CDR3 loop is CASSSPGVWNEQFF. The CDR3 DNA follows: TGTGCCAGCAGTTCCCCAGGGGTATGGAATGAGCAGTTCTTC.

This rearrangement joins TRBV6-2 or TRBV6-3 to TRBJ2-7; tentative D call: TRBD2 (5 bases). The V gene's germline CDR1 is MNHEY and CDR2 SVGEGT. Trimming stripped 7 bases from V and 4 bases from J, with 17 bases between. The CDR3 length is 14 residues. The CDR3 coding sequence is TGTGCCAGCACCACAAGAGGGTCAGTTTACGAGCAGTACTTC. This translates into CASTTRGSVYEQYF.

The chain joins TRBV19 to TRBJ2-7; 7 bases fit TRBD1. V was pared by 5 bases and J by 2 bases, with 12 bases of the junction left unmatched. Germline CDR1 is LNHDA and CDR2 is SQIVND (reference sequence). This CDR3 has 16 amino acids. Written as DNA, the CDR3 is TGTGCCAGTAGTCCCGAGGCAGGGACAGCCGCCTACGAGCAGTACTTC. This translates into CASSPEAGTAAYEQYF.

Written as DNA, the CDR3 is TGTGCCAGCAGTTCAGGGGATCAGCCCCAGTATTTT. Translating it yields CASSSGDQPQYF. The chain uses TRBV5-6 and TRBJ1-5, with D possibly matching TRBD1 (6 bases). The J call could be wrong; TRBJ2-3 is a better fit for the DNA end. The CDR3 has 12 residues. Germline loops: CDR1 SGHDT, CDR2 YYEEEE.

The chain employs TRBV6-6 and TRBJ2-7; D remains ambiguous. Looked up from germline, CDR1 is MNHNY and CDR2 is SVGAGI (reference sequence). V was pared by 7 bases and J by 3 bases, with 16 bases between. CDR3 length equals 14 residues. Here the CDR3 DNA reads TGTGCCAGCACCCCAGACAACCTTCGCTACGAGCAGTACTTC. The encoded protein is CASTPDNLRYEQYF.

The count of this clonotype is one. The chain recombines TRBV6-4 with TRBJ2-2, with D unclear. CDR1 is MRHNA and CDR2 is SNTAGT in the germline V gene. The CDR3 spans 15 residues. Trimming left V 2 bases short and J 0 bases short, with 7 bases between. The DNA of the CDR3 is TGTGCCAGCAGTGACACCCGGACGAACACCGGGGAGCTGTTTTTT. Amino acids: CASSDTRTNTGELFF.

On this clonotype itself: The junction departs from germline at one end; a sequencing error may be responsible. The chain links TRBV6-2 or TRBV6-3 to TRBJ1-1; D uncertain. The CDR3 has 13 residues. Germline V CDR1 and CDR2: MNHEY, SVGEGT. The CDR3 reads CASSYSESDSGVF. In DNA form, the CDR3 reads TGTGCCAGCAGTTACTCGGAGTCCGACTCGGGCGTCTTT.

The CDR3 DNA is TGTGCCAGCAGTAAAAAGGCTAGCGGGTTTACCTACGAGCAGTACTTC. This codes for CASSKKASGFTYEQYF. The J gene is TRBJ2-7, the V gene TRBV27; 8 bases align to TRBD2. V gave up 5 bases and J gave up 2 bases; unmatched junction bases: 11. Germline assignment: CDR1 MNHEY and CDR2 SMNVEV (reference sequence). CDR3 length: 16 residues.

CDR3 amino acids: CATSHRLAGLREQYF. The CDR3 DNA is TGTGCCACCAGCCACCGACTAGCGGGATTACGCGAGCAGTACTTC. The chain carries TRBV15 and TRBJ2-7; 11 bases fit TRBD2. CDR1 is LNHNV, CDR2 YYDKDF, per germline (reference sequence). The CDR3 has 15 amino acids. The V gene end was trimmed by 5 bases and the J gene end by 6 bases; junction bases not matched to a gene: 9.

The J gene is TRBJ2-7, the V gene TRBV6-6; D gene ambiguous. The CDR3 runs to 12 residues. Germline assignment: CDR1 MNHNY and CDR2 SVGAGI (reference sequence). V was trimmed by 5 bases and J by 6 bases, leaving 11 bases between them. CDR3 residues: CASSLDGLEQYF. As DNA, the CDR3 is TGTGCCAGCAGTCTCGACGGCCTCGAGCAGTACTTC.

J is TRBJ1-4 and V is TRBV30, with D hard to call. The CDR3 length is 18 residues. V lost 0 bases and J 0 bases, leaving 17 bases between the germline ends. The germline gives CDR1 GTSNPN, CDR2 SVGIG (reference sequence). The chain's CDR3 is CAWSVWTGGPATNEKLFF. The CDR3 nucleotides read TGTGCCTGGAGTGTATGGACGGGAGGTCCTGCAACTAATGAAAAACTGTTTTTT. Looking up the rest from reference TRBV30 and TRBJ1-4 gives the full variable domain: SQTIHQWPATLVQPVGSPLSLECTVEGTSNPNLYWYRQAAGRGLQLLFYSVGIGQISSEVPQNLSASRPQDRQFILSSKKLLLSDSGFYLCAWSVWTGGPATNEKLFFGSGTQLSVL.

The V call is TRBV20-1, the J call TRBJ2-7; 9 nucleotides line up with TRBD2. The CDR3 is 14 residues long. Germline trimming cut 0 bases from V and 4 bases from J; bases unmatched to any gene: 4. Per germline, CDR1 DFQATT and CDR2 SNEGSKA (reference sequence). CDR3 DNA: TGCAGTGCTAGAGATAGCCTAGCGGGGTACGAGCAGTACTTC. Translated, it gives CSARDSLAGYEQYF.

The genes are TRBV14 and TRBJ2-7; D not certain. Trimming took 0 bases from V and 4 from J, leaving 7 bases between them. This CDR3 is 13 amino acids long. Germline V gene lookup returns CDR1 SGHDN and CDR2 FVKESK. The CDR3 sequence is CASSQDLRYEQYF. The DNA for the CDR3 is TGTGCCAGCAGCCAAGATCTTCGGTACGAGCAGTACTTC.

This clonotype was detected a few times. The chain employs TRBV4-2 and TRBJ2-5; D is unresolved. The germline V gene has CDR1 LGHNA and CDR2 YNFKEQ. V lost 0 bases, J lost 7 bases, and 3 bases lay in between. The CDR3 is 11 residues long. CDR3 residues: CASSQDGTQYF. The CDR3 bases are TGTGCCAGCAGCCAAGATGGGACCCAGTACTTC.